This T cell receptor beta chain is drawn from a study of shared clonotypes between healthy human individuals. Only in-frame clones appear in the TCRdb table, and some are missing; sequencing was by immunoSEQ multiplex PCR. The sample records about 990,000 clones, 78% being singletons. Germline CDR1 MDHEN, CDR2 SYDVKM. V lost 2 bases and J 5 bases, leaving 6 bases between the germline ends. The CDR3 loop spans 12 amino acids. The receptor was derived from a man aged 18 to 35 in good health. Some clones in this sample may be carry-over from other donors' samples. The sequenced sample was memory CD4+ T cells from PBMCs. Subset meaning: CD45RA-negative fraction. The V and J genes are TRBV28 and TRBJ2-5; no clear D gene. The CDR3 sequence: CASSLLLETQYF. The CDR3, as DNA: TGTGCCAGCAGTTTACTTTTGGAGACCCAGTACTTC. Full variable domain (remainder filled in from reference TRBV28 and TRBJ2-5): DVKVTQSSRYLVKRTGEKVFLECVQDMDHENMFWYRQDPGLGLRLIYFSYDVKMKEKGDIPEGYSVSREKKERFSLILESASTNQTSMYLCASSLLLETQYFGPGTRLLVL.